The 20 T cell receptor beta chains presented below share a single source sample, sequenced in a study of beta chain features in type 1 diabetes (dated by TCRdb to 2017 to 2018). On the study overall, not on this receptor specifically: In all four CD4+ subsets, TCRB CDR3 length was moderately but significantly shorter in type 1 diabetes patients.

Preparation of the library involved the immunoSEQ multiplex PCR assay. The entire amount of isolated RNA was reverse transcribed using the High Capacity cDNA Reverse Transcription Kit, so the sequenced TCRB transcripts were expressed ones. TCRdb obtained this table from immuneACCESS and retained in-frame rearrangements with V and J assigned. These tables miss some clones; where compared with another copy, unresolved V genes account for less than half of the shortfall, and the remainder is unexplained. In all, the sample holds approximately 120,000 clones, and roughly 17% of those were seen once. The top ten hold roughly 2.5% of the sample. No cognate antigen is known for these TCRs. Sequencing was done on a sample of central memory CD4+ T cells from blood. These receptors all come from a man in his late teens or twenties with type 1 diabetes.

In this sample, this clone turned up a few times. The chain combines TRBV6-1 with TRBJ2-7, with TRBD2 matching 10 bases. The CDR3 sequence is 16 residues long. V shed 2 bases, J shed 5 bases, and the junction held 9 bases outside the gene matches. Germline V CDR1 and CDR2: MNHNS, SASEGT. The chain's CDR3 is CASSETSGALLHEQYF. The CDR3, as DNA: TGTGCCAGCAGTGAAACTAGCGGGGCCCTCCTTCACGAGCAGTACTTC.

This CDR3 reads CASSHYEYGYTF. For the CDR3, the DNA is TGTGCCAGCAGCCATTACGAATATGGCTACACCTTC. The chain joins TRBV11-2 to TRBJ1-2; no definite D call. The length of the CDR3 is 12 residues. Trimming removed 5 bases from V and 5 bases from J, with 9 bases in between. CDR1 and CDR2 from the germline V gene are SGHAT and FQNNGV.

This clone was detected a few times. V usage is TRBV11-2 and J usage is TRBJ1-3; TRBD1 agrees at 10 bases. V was clipped by 0 bases and J by 0 bases; unmatched bases: 2. CDR3 length: 17 residues. CDR1 and CDR2 (germline): SGHAT, FQNNGV. CDR3 loop: CASSLERDRGSGNTIYF. The CDR3 DNA reads TGTGCCAGCAGCTTAGAACGGGACAGGGGCTCTGGAAACACCATATATTTT. The variable domain in full, completed from reference TRBV11-2 and TRBJ1-3, reads EAGVAQSPRYKIIEKRQSVAFWCNPISGHATLYWYQQILGQGPKLLIQFQNNGVVDDSQLPKDRFSAERLKGVDSTLKIQPAKLEDSAVYLCASSLERDRGSGNTIYFGEGSWLTVV.

Points on this clone: A far larger clone differs by one base, so this is likely a read error. The rearrangement joins TRBV23-1 to TRBJ2-5; D might be TRBD2 (6 bases). TRBV23-1 is an ORF; its function is uncertain. The CDR3 covers 17 residues. CDR3 sequence: CARSQSGDPLAQETQYF. CDR3 nucleotide sequence: TGCGCCCGCAGTCAATCGGGGGACCCGCTCGCCCAAGAGACCCAGTACTTC.

The gene calls are TRBV29-1 and TRBJ2-1; 7 positions agree with TRBD1. V lost 7 bases, J lost 3 bases, and 9 bases stayed unmatched. The CDR3 extends over 14 amino acids. Germline V gene lookup returns CDR1 SQVTM and CDR2 ANQGSEA. CDR3 in amino acids: CSGAGTDIYNEQFF. DNA for the CDR3: TGCAGCGGTGCCGGGACAGACATCTACAATGAGCAGTTCTTC.

Notes on this clone: This may come from a read error, since a much larger clone is one base off. The J gene is TRBJ2-3, the V gene TRBV7-9; unclear D gene. Trimming took off 5 bases at V and 1 base at J, with 1 base between the two ends. Germline loops: CDR1 SEHNR, CDR2 FQNEAQ (reference sequence). CDR3 length equals 11 residues. As DNA, the CDR3 is TGTGCCAGCAGCCGCACAGATACGCAGTATTTT. It yields the protein CASSRTDTQYF.

The V gene is TRBV18, the J gene TRBJ2-1, with 13 bases identical to TRBD2. V shed 6 bases, J shed 5 bases, and the junction held 7 bases outside the gene matches. This CDR3 has 16 residues. Germline V gene lookup returns CDR1 KGHSH and CDR2 LQKENI. CDR3 in DNA: TGTGCCAGCTCCCCGGAGGGGACTAGCGGGAACAATGAGCAGTTCTTC. Translation gives CASSPEGTSGNNEQFF.

The table lists this clone with a few counts. V and J are TRBV5-1 and TRBJ2-3; no clear D. The V gene lost 0 bases and the J gene lost 2 bases, with 13 bases spanning the gap. The CDR3 extends over 16 amino acids. CDR1 and CDR2 (germline): SGHRS, YFSETQ. This CDR3 is CASSLALQWVTDTQYF. The CDR3 bases are TGCGCCAGCAGCTTGGCCTTACAATGGGTCACAGATACGCAGTATTTT. Supplemented by reference TRBV5-1 and TRBJ2-3, the full variable domain reads KAGVTQTPRYLIKTRGQQVTLSCSPISGHRSVSWYQQTPGQGLQFLFEYFSETQRNKGNFPGRFSGRQFSNSRSEMNVSTLELGDSALYLCASSLALQWVTDTQYFGPGTRLTVL.

The chain carries TRBV30 and TRBJ1-2, with D unresolved. The CDR3 sequence is 10 residues long. Trimming pared 3 bases from V and 8 bases from J, leaving 7 bases between. Germline assignment: CDR1 GTSNPN and CDR2 SVGIG (reference sequence). CDR3 sequence reads: CAWRVEGYTF. CDR3 nucleotides: TGTGCCTGGAGGGTAGAAGGCTACACCTTC. The full variable domain, its missing parts supplied by reference TRBV30 and TRBJ1-2, is SQTIHQWPATLVQPVGSPLSLECTVEGTSNPNLYWYRQAAGRGLQLLFYSVGIGQISSEVPQNLSASRPQDRQFILSSKKLLLSDSGFYLCAWRVEGYTFGSGTRLTVV.

The chain has TRBV7-2 and TRBJ2-5; D is uncertain. This CDR3 has 15 amino acids. V lost 3 bases, J lost 5 bases, and 16 bases lay in between. Germline V gene lookup returns CDR1 SGHTA and CDR2 FQGNSA. CDR3 DNA sequence: TGTGCCAGCAGCTTGACTCACGGATTAGGGGAGACCCAGTACTTC. It translates to CASSLTHGLGETQYF.

This clone was seen more than once but under ten times. The gene calls are TRBV2 and TRBJ2-3; D is unresolved. V was cut by 7 bases and J by 3 bases, with 20 bases left in between. The CDR3 is 16 amino acids. Germline values: CDR1 SNHLY, CDR2 FYNNEI. The CDR3 DNA is TGTGCCAGCACCTACTGGCGCCCGCGAATTACAGATACGCAGTATTTT. Translation gives CASTYWRPRITDTQYF.

This clone showed up just a few times. The genes are TRBV7-3 and TRBJ2-3; D possibly matches TRBD1 or TRBD2 (5 bases each). The length of the CDR3 is 12 residues. V lost 4 bases, J lost 10 bases, and 12 bases lay in between. Germline CDR1 and CDR2: SGHTA and FQGTGA. CDR3: CASSYQRGPQYF. In DNA form, the CDR3 reads TGTGCCAGCAGCTACCAACGGGGACCGCAGTATTTT.

In its sample, this clone was seen a few times. This chain uses TRBV10-1 with TRBJ2-1, with TRBD2 matching 7 bases. Unmatched junction bases numbered 12, after V lost 10 bases and J lost 6 bases. The germline V gene encodes CDR1 WNHNN and CDR2 SYGVQD (reference sequence). The length of the CDR3 is 14 residues. The CDR3 loop is CATSLREVGNEQFF. CDR3 DNA sequence: TGCGCCACCTCCCTTCGGGAGGTAGGCAATGAGCAGTTCTTC.

In this sample, this clone turned up a few times. The chain uses TRBV29-1 and TRBJ1-1, with a weak D call TRBD1 (6 bases). Trimming cost V 4 bases and J 3 bases, with 18 bases left between them. CDR3 length equals 15 residues. The germline gives CDR1 SQVTM, CDR2 ANQGSEA. CDR3 region: CSVVRAPGEYTEAFF. CDR3 nucleotide sequence: TGCAGCGTTGTCAGGGCGCCAGGGGAGTACACTGAAGCTTTCTTT.

This clone has more than one count but fewer than ten. The chain joins TRBV4-1 to TRBJ2-7; 7 bases are shared with TRBD2. J gave up 6 bases and V 3 bases, and 14 bases lay outside the gene matches. Germline CDR1 MGHRA, CDR2 YSYEKL. CDR3 length equals 16 residues. CDR3 loop: CASSHPKGGRGFEQYF. The CDR3, as DNA: TGCGCCAGCAGCCACCCGAAGGGAGGGAGAGGCTTCGAGCAGTACTTC.

This clone was counted many times. This same CDR3 is encoded by further DNA sequences in the sample. The gene calls are TRBV7-2 and TRBJ2-5; TRBD1 is a possible D gene (5 bases). V was pared by 2 bases and J by 5 bases, with 9 bases between. The CDR3 extends over 13 amino acids. Germline CDR1 reads SGHTA; CDR2 reads FQGNSA. CDR3 nucleotide sequence: TGTGCCAGCAGCTTATTAGGGGCCGAGACCCAGTACTTC. It is translated as CASSLLGAETQYF.

The rearrangement joins TRBV7-9 to TRBJ2-7, with D uncertain. This CDR3 has 12 amino acids. Germline assignment: CDR1 SEHNR and CDR2 FQNEAQ (reference sequence). V dropped 6 bases and J dropped 4 bases, with 10 bases sitting between them. The CDR3 is CASRNGPYEQYF. CDR3 nucleotides: TGTGCCAGCAGAAATGGACCTTACGAGCAGTACTTC.

The chain carries TRBV30 and TRBJ1-1; 8 nucleotides match TRBD1. J was trimmed by 1 base and V by 3 bases; bases with no gene match: 4. Germline V gene sequence: CDR1 GTSNPN, CDR2 SVGIG (reference sequence). CDR3 length: 14 residues. CDR3 residues: CAWSRGTGNTEAFF. In nucleotides, the CDR3 is TGTGCCTGGAGCCGCGGGACAGGGAACACTGAAGCTTTCTTT.

This clone was counted only a few times. The CDR3 DNA reads as TGTGCCAGCAGCCAAGCCCCCTTCAGGGGGGGTTACAATGAGCAGTTCTTC. This gives the protein CASSQAPFRGGYNEQFF. The rearrangement uses TRBV14 and TRBJ2-1; tentatively, D is TRBD1 or TRBD2 (7 bases each). This CDR3 is 17 amino acids long. Trimming took off 1 base at V and 4 bases at J, with 17 bases between the two ends. Germline assignment: CDR1 SGHDN and CDR2 FVKESK.

This clone appeared a few times. V usage is TRBV4-3 and J usage is TRBJ1-2, with D possibly TRBD1 on 5 matching bases. Germline V gene lookup returns CDR1 LGHNA and CDR2 YSLEER. The CDR3 loop spans 15 amino acids. V dropped 1 base and J dropped 7 bases, with 16 bases sitting between them. The CDR3 nucleotides are TGCGCCAGCAGCCAAGTTGGGCAGGGATTTATTGGCTACACCTTC. Its protein is CASSQVGQGFIGYTF.